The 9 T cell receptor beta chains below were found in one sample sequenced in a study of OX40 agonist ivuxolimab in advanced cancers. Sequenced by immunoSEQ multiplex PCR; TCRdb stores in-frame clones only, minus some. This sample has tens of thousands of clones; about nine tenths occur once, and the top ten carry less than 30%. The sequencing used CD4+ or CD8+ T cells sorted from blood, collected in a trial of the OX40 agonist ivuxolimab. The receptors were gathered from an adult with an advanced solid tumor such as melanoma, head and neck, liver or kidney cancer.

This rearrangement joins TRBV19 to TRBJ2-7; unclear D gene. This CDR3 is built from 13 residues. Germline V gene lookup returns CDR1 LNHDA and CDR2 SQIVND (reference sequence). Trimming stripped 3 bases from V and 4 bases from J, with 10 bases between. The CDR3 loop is CASSIKSGYEQYF. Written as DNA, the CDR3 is TGTGCCAGTAGTATTAAAAGTGGGTACGAGCAGTACTTC.

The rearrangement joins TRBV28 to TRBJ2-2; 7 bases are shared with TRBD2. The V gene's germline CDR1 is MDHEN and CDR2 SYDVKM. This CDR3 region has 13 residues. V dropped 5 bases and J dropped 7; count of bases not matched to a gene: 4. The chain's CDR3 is CASSAGADGELFF. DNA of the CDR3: TGTGCCAGCAGTGCGGGAGCGGACGGGGAGCTGTTTTTT.

The DNA for the CDR3 is TGTGCCAGCAGCTATGGGTCCGCCTCTGGAAACACCATATATTTT. Amino acids: CASSYGSASGNTIYF. The gene calls are TRBV7-8 and TRBJ1-3, with D hard to call. Trimming took off 4 bases at V and 0 bases at J, with 10 bases between the two ends. Germline loops: CDR1 SGHVS, CDR2 FQNEAQ. CDR3 size: 15 residues.

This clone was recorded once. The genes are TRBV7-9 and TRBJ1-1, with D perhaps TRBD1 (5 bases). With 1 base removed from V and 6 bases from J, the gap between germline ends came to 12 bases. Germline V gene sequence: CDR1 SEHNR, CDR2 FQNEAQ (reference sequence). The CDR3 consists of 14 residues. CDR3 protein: CASSLVGQTAEAFF. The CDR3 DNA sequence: TGTGCCAGCAGCTTAGTGGGGCAGACTGCTGAAGCTTTCTTT.

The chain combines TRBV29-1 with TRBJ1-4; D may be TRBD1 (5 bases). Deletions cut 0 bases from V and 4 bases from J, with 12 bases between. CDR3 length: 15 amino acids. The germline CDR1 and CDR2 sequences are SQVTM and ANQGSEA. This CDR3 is CSVEEVGARNEKLFF. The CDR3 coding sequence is TGCAGCGTTGAAGAGGTCGGGGCCCGTAATGAAAAACTGTTTTTT.

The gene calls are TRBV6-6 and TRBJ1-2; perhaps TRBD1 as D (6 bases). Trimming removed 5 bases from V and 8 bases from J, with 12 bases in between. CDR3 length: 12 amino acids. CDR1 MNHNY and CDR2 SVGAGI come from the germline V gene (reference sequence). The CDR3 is CASSLGAEGYTF. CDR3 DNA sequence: TGTGCCAGCAGTCTGGGGGCGGAGGGCTACACCTTC.

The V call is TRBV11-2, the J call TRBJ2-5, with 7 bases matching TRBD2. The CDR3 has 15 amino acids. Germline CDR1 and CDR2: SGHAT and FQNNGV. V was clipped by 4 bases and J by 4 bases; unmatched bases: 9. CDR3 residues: CASSSTGGGPETQYF. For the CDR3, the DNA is TGTGCCAGCAGCTCGACCGGGGGAGGGCCAGAGACCCAGTACTTC.

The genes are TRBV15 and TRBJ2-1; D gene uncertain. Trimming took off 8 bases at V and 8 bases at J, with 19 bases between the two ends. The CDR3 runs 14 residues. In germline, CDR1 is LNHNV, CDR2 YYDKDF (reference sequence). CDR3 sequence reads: CATCPGSKRDEQFF. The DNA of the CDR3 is TGTGCCACCTGCCCTGGTAGCAAAAGGGATGAGCAGTTCTTC. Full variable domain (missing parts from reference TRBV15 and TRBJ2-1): DAMVIQNPRYQVTQFGKPVTLSCSQTLNHNVMYWYQQKSSQAPKLLFHYYDKDFNNEADTPDNFQSRRPNTSFCFLDIRSPGLGDTAMYLCATCPGSKRDEQFFGPGTRLTVL.

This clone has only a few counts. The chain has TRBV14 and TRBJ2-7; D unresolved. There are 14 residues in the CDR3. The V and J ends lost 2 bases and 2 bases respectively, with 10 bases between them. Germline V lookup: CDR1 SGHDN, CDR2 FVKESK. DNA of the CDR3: TGTGCCAGCAGCCAAATCTTGCTACCCTACGAGCAGTACTTC. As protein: CASSQILLPYEQYF.